This T cell receptor beta chain is drawn from a study of blood T cell repertoires in COVID-19. At the level of the study: Samples taken during acute and convalescent COVID-19 were collected in the United States, Italy and Spain. The analysed material was cDNA or gDNA that came from T cells, B-cell-depleted T cells, or PBMCs.

Produced via immunoSEQ multiplex PCR; TCRdb's table is partial and in-frame only. The table shows over 90,000 clones, with roughly 82% occurring only once. This clone was found once. Unmatched junction bases numbered 4, after V lost 6 bases and J lost 1 base. The germline CDR1 and CDR2 sequences are SGHTA and FQGNSA. This CDR3 region has 14 residues. Sequenced input: peripheral blood. The chain is built from TRBV7-2 and TRBJ2-5, with 8 bases fitting TRBD2. This TCR was sampled from a human donor in a cohort sampled during active COVID-19. DNA of the CDR3: TGTGCCAGCAGTCACGCGGGGGGCCAAGAGACCCAGTACTTC. Its translation is CASSHAGGQETQYF.